These 16 T cell receptor beta chains share one sample of origin, sequenced in a study of response to subunit inactivated influenza vaccine. Each CDR3 protein is one row after TCRdb ran MiXCR on the RT-PCR reads. Of hundreds of thousands of distinct CDR3 sequences in the sample, around a sixth are singletons; the top ten hold around 10%. The source was PBMCs from blood, collected 11 to 12 days after vaccination. The receptor set was obtained from a man between 50 and 59 years old who received an inactivated influenza vaccine.

The sample holds many counts of this clonotype. V usage is TRBV20-1 and J usage is TRBJ1-1, with 7 nucleotides matching TRBD1. The CDR3 is made up of 12 amino acids. Germline CDR1 DFQATT, CDR2 SNEGSKA (reference sequence). Here the CDR3 reads CSARTGGTEAFF. CDR3 bases: TGCAGCGCCCGGACAGGAGGGACTGAAGCTTTCTTT.

This chain links TRBV25-1 with TRBJ2-7; D remains ambiguous. V lost 7 bases and J 5 bases, leaving 9 bases between the germline ends. CDR1 and CDR2 from the germline V gene are MGHDK and SYGVNS. The CDR3 is made up of 11 amino acids. The CDR3 protein is CASMRFDEQYF. Written as DNA, the CDR3 is TGTGCCAGCATGCGGTTCGACGAGCAGTACTTC.

This clonotype was seen ten or more times. This chain links TRBV20-1 with TRBJ2-1; a possible D gene is TRBD2 (6 bases). The CDR3 is made up of 13 amino acids. Per the germline V gene, CDR1 is DFQATT and CDR2 is SNEGSKA (reference sequence). The V gene lost 3 bases and the J gene lost 0 bases, with 6 bases spanning the gap. The CDR3 coding sequence is TGCAGTGCTAGCGGGAGCTCCTACAATGAGCAGTTCTTC. The encoded protein is CSASGSSYNEQFF.

V gene TRBV29-1 combines with J gene TRBJ1-3; D is undetermined. Germline V gene data show CDR1 as SQVTM and CDR2 as ANQGSEA. The V end was cut by 0 bases, the J end by 0 bases, with 12 bases between. This CDR3 spans 16 amino acids. The CDR3 spells CSVEDIGSPSGNTIYF. The CDR3 nucleotides read TGCAGCGTTGAAGATATAGGCTCACCCTCTGGAAACACCATATATTTT.

V and J are TRBV7-2 and TRBJ2-7, with 9 bases matching TRBD2. The CDR3 consists of 14 residues. Trimming at V came to 7 bases and at J to 3 bases, leaving 7 bases not matched to a gene. The germline V gene has CDR1 SGHTA and CDR2 FQGNSA. CDR3 region: CASTRTSAYYEQYF. CDR3 coding DNA: TGTGCCAGCACTCGGACTAGCGCTTACTACGAGCAGTACTTC.

The rearrangement uses TRBV7-2 and TRBJ2-1; D uncertain. The germline CDR1 and CDR2 sequences are SGHTA and FQGNSA. The CDR3 is made up of 12 amino acids. Trimming cost V 3 bases and J 9 bases, with 9 bases left between them. The DNA for the CDR3 is TGTGCCAGCAGCTTCCGTCTGGCTGAGCAGTTCTTC. Translating it yields CASSFRLAEQFF.

The J gene is TRBJ1-4, the V gene TRBV7-9; D call uncertain. The CDR3 loop spans 12 amino acids. V shed 3 bases and J shed 7 bases, with 6 bases lying between them. CDR1 and CDR2 from the germline V gene are SEHNR and FQNEAQ (reference sequence). The CDR3 loop is CASSFSAEKLFF. Written as DNA, the CDR3 is TGTGCCAGCAGCTTCTCCGCTGAAAAACTGTTTTTT.

The chain recombines TRBV20-1 with TRBJ1-2; 9 bases match TRBD1. The V and J ends lost 5 bases and 6 bases, in that order; junction bases with no gene match: 10. CDR1 and CDR2 (germline): DFQATT, SNEGSKA (reference sequence). This CDR3 spans 14 amino acids. CDR3 region: CSAQTLTGGDGYTF. For the CDR3, the DNA is TGCAGTGCTCAAACATTGACAGGGGGGGATGGCTACACCTTC.

This clonotype was detected a few times. The genes are TRBV18 and TRBJ2-7; no reliable D call. This CDR3 is built from 17 residues. V lost 2 bases and J 0 bases, leaving 17 bases between the germline ends. Germline CDR1 and CDR2: KGHSH and LQKENI. The CDR3 loop is CASSPFLGRTGSYEQYF. Written as DNA, the CDR3 is TGTGCCAGCTCACCATTCTTAGGCCGCACGGGCTCCTACGAGCAGTACTTC. Based on the CDR3 plus reference TRBV18 and TRBJ2-7, the full variable domain is NAGVMQNPRHLVRRRGQEARLRCSPMKGHSHVYWYRQLPEEGLKFMVYLQKENIIDESGMPKERFSAEFPKEGPSILRIQQVVRGDSAAYFCASSPFLGRTGSYEQYFGPGTRLTVT.

The V gene is TRBV6-1, the J gene TRBJ2-7, with 8 bases identical to TRBD1. The germline V gene encodes CDR1 MNHNS and CDR2 SASEGT. The CDR3 contains 15 residues. V shed 8 bases, J shed 0 bases, and the junction held 9 bases outside the gene matches. Written as DNA, the CDR3 is TGTGCCAGCCACCGGGACAGGACCTTCTCCTACGAGCAGTACTTC. Its protein is CASHRDRTFSYEQYF.

The V and J genes are TRBV7-9 and TRBJ2-1, with 10 bases lining up with TRBD2. The germline V gene encodes CDR1 SEHNR and CDR2 FQNEAQ (reference sequence). The V and J ends lost 2 bases and 7 bases, in that order; junction bases with no gene match: 5. CDR3 length: 15 amino acids. CDR3 DNA sequence: TGTGCCAGCAGCTTATCTAGCGGGGGACTAAATGAGCAGTTCTTC. This codes for CASSLSSGGLNEQFF.

This clonotype occurred a few times. The chain combines TRBV29-1 with TRBJ1-4; maybe TRBD1 (6 bases). Deletions cut 4 bases from V and 7 bases from J, with 10 bases between. Per the germline V gene, CDR1 is SQVTM and CDR2 is ANQGSEA. The CDR3 is 12 amino acids. The chain's CDR3 is CSVGGGFEKLFF. CDR3 sequence (DNA): TGCAGCGTTGGAGGGGGTTTTGAAAAACTGTTTTTT.

The chain couples TRBV12-3 or TRBV12-4 to TRBJ2-2, with D unresolved. This CDR3 contains 15 residues. Trimming removed 1 base from V and 6 bases from J, with 12 bases in between. The CDR3 sequence is CASSLVVVLPGELFF. Here the CDR3 DNA reads TGTGCCAGCAGTTTAGTGGTGGTTCTTCCCGGGGAGCTGTTTTTT.

V is TRBV5-1 and J is TRBJ1-5; 10 nucleotides align to TRBD1. CDR1 is SGHRS and CDR2 is YFSETQ in the germline V gene. CDR3 length equals 15 residues. Trimming removed 0 bases from V and 6 bases from J; junction bases left unmatched: 3. The DNA for the CDR3 is TGCGCCAGCAGCTTGGGACAGGGGGCCCTTCAGCCCCAGCATTTT. The encoded protein is CASSLGQGALQPQHF. The full variable domain, with the rest looked up from reference TRBV5-1 and TRBJ1-5, is KAGVTQTPRYLIKTRGQQVTLSCSPISGHRSVSWYQQTPGQGLQFLFEYFSETQRNKGNFPGRFSGRQFSNSRSEMNVSTLELGDSALYLCASSLGQGALQPQHFGDGTRLSIL.

The chain is built from TRBV20-1 and TRBJ2-1, with a tentative D call TRBD2 (5 bases). In germline, CDR1 is DFQATT, CDR2 SNEGSKA (reference sequence). There are 14 residues in the CDR3. Trimming took off 5 bases at V and 5 bases at J, with 16 bases between the two ends. CDR3 in DNA: TGCAGTGCTCCCACTAGTACCATGGACAATGAGCAGTTCTTC. Translating gives CSAPTSTMDNEQFF.

Only a few counts were recorded for this clonotype. The chain is built from TRBV20-1 and TRBJ2-7; D possibly matches TRBD1 or TRBD2 (5 bases each). Germline V gene data show CDR1 as DFQATT and CDR2 as SNEGSKA (reference sequence). V gave up 2 bases and J gave up 5 bases, with 19 bases separating them. This CDR3 spans 15 amino acids. Here the CDR3 reads CSARNTGTTLNEQYF. The CDR3, as DNA: TGCAGTGCTAGAAACACCGGGACCACTCTGAACGAGCAGTACTTC.